The clone carrying this T cell receptor (beta chain) has more than one count but fewer than ten. The antigen is not known. Via MiXCR, TCRdb re-called the PCR reads, giving one row per CDR3 protein. Of approximately 320,000 distinct CDR3 sequences in the sample, about a quarter were seen once. This specimen comes from a study of molecular identifiers for immune sequencing clone quantification. Study conclusions and caveats: Beyond 20 RNA copies, clones held over 99% of effector molecules, compared with under 1% in naive cells. Barcode collisions between identical TCR molecules could shrink estimates of highly expanded clone sizes.

From germline, CDR1 is SEHNR and CDR2 FQNEAQ (reference sequence). The CDR3 is 16 residues long. V dropped 1 base and J dropped 9; count of bases not matched to a gene: 6. Naive CD8 libraries used about 20,000 to 1,000,000 sorted cells and 10%, 30% or 50% RNA. Isolation of naive CD8 T cells was achieved by sorting on a CD8+CD4-CCR7+CD45RA+ phenotype. What was sequenced was naive CD8+ T cells from blood, with Jurkat cell RNA spiked in. The subset here: FACS-sorted CD8+CD4-CCR7+CD45RA+ naive T cells. This chain joins TRBV7-9 and TRBJ2-3, with 14 bases matching TRBD2. This sequence originates from a human donor in good health. Some libraries in this study had Jurkat cell RNA spiked in. The CDR3 here is CASSLGTSGGPDTQYF. The CDR3 DNA reads TGTGCCAGCAGCTTAGGGACTAGCGGGGGGCCCGACACGCAGTATTTT. The variable domain in full, completed from reference TRBV7-9 and TRBJ2-3, reads DTGVSQNPRHKITKRGQNVTFRCDPISEHNRLYWYRQTLGQGPEFLTYFQNEAQLEKSRLLSDRFSAERPKGSFSTLEIQRTEQGDSAMYLCASSLGTSGGPDTQYFGPGTRLTVL.